This note documents a single T cell receptor beta chain sequence. The antigen is undetermined. Method: immunoSEQ multiplex PCR; TCRdb's copy keeps in-frame clones and lacks some. The table records tens of thousands of clones, about nine tenths of them present only once. The sample is drawn from a study of OX40 agonist ivuxolimab in advanced cancers. Trimming took 2 bases from V and 5 from J, leaving 9 bases between them. This CDR3 is built from 13 residues. Germline CDR1 reads MNHEY; CDR2 reads SVGAGI. General study points: Some of the nonresponding patients also showed low levels of normalized T-cell clonal expansion.

Sample: CD4+ or CD8+ T cells sorted from blood, taken in a trial of the OX40 agonist ivuxolimab. The rearrangement joins TRBV6-5 to TRBJ2-5; D might be TRBD2 (6 bases). This TCR was recovered from an adult with an advanced solid tumor such as melanoma, head and neck, liver or kidney cancer. The CDR3 reads CASSYPGRETQYF. The DNA for the CDR3 is TGTGCCAGCAGTTACCCAGGGAGGGAGACCCAGTACTTC.